Ten or more counts support the clone carrying this T cell receptor (beta chain). Its specificity is unknown. Generated by immunoSEQ multiplex PCR, the TCRdb table keeps only in-frame clones and is missing some. In total the sample includes tens of thousands of clones, none of them seen once. Trimming left V 3 bases short and J 7 bases short, with 11 bases between. The CDR3 spans 14 residues. Germline V gene lookup returns CDR1 SGDLS and CDR2 YYNGEE. These data originate in a study of T cells after posttransplantation cyclophosphamide. Broader study findings: After PTCy, TRB diversity resembled that of CNI/methotrexate controls.

The rearrangement links TRBV9 to TRBJ1-6; D is uncertain. The TCR originated in a man between 40 and 49 years old in good health, CMV-negative, and a related stem cell transplant donor. Sequencing input: PBMCs. The chain's CDR3 is CASSGALANSPLHF. The DNA for the CDR3 is TGTGCCAGCAGCGGGGCCCTGGCCAATTCACCCCTCCACTTT. Full variable domain (outside the CDR3, taken from reference TRBV9 and TRBJ1-6): DSGVTQTPKHLITATGQRVTLRCSPRSGDLSVYWYQQSLDQGLQFLIQYYNGEERAKGNILERFSAQQFPDLHSELNLSSLELGDSALYFCASSGALANSPLHFGNGTRLTVT.